This is a list of T cell receptor beta chains from one sample in a study of T cell responses to AZD1222 COVID-19 vaccine. Sequencing was performed with immunoSEQ multiplex PCR; in TCRdb, only in-frame clones are kept and a portion is missing. The sample shows around 94,000 clones, approximately 88% of them seen only once. Specimen: peripheral blood, collected on day 0 of AZD1222 vaccination. The receptors were gathered from an adult in good health. The CDR3 runs from the conserved cysteine through the conserved F or W. The order of the fields is D gene, clone size, J gene, V gene, CDR3 DNA, CDR3 protein. A D gene is named only where the DNA matches it firmly. The size entry is marked missing in some rows and otherwise reads once, few, many or a size class.

>TRBD2|NA|TRBJ2-1|TRBV7-2
TGTGCCAGCAGCTTCCGGGGGGGTAACAATGAGCAGTTCTTC
CASSFRGGNNEQFF
>TRBD1|NA|TRBJ1-2|TRBV2
TGTGCCAGCTCCGGGACAGCGTATGGCTACACCTTC
CASSGTAYGYTF
>TRBD1|NA|TRBJ2-2|TRBV4-1
TGCGCCAGCAGCCAAGAAACAGGGGGCGACACCGGGGAGCTGTTTTTT
CASSQETGGDTGELFF
>TRBD1|NA|TRBJ1-1|TRBV19
TGTGCCAGTAGACCTCCCACAGGGGCCGGTGCTTTCTTT
CASRPPTGAGAFF
>NA|NA|TRBJ1-5|TRBV28
TGTGCCAGCAGTCTAAGGGTCTTTCGAGGGGCGAATCAGCCCCAGCATTTT
CASSLRVFRGANQPQHF
>NA|NA|TRBJ2-7|TRBV20-1
TGCAGTGCGGCCGGACAGCTAGAGCAGTACTTC
CSAAGQLEQYF
>TRBD1|NA|TRBJ1-5|TRBV9
TGTGCCAGCAGCTCGGGGACAGGGCAGGGCCAGCCCCAGCATTTT
CASSSGTGQGQPQHF
>TRBD1|NA|TRBJ1-1|TRBV7-3
TGTGCCAGCAGCTACAGGGGGCGGGAGACTGAAGCTTTCTTT
CASSYRGRETEAFF
>TRBD1|NA|TRBJ1-3|TRBV9
TGTGCCAGCAGCGATCACAGGGGTCCCCTAGCTTCTGGAAACACCATATATTTT
CASSDHRGPLASGNTIYF
>NA|NA|TRBJ1-5|TRBV5-6
TGTGCCAGCAGCTTGGAAGGGGGACTTTATCAGCCCCAGCATTTT
CASSLEGGLYQPQHF
>NA|NA|TRBJ1-6|TRBV13
TGTGCCAGCAGTCTAGGGGATTCACCCCTCCACTTT
CASSLGDSPLHF
>NA|once|TRBJ1-1|TRBV13
TGTGCCAGCAGCTTAGGAGTGACGAACACTGAAGCTTTCTTT
CASSLGVTNTEAFF
>TRBD1|once|TRBJ2-7|TRBV27
TGTGCCAGTAGACCGACAGGGCCCTACGAGCAGTACTTC
CASRPTGPYEQYF
>NA|NA|TRBJ1-1|TRBV23-1
TGCGCCAGCAGTCACTCCTTTCGAGGGGCTTTCTTT
CASSHSFRGAFF
>NA|NA|TRBJ2-2|TRBV5-1
TGCGCCAGCATGGGCAGAGTAAACACCGGGGAGCTGTTTTTT
CASMGRVNTGELFF
>NA|NA|TRBJ1-4|TRBV5-4
TGTGCCAGCAGCTTTTCTGAAGAAGGTGAAAAACTGTTTTTT
CASSFSEEGEKLFF
>NA|once|TRBJ2-1|TRBV2
TGTGCCAGCAGTGAGTTGCAGGGAGAGTACAATGAGCAGTTCTTC
CASSELQGEYNEQFF
>NA|NA|TRBJ1-2|TRBV6-2/TRBV6-3
TGTGCCAGCAGCCCTACGGGAGACAGGAACTATGGCTACACCTTC
CASSPTGDRNYGYTF
>TRBD1|NA|TRBJ2-7|TRBV10-1
TGCGCCAGCATTCGACAGGGGGCTTCCCACAAATTATTGGCCGAGCAGTACTTC
CASIRQGASHKLLAEQYF
>NA|NA|TRBJ1-1|TRBV6-5
TGTGCCAGCAGTCCGCCGACAGGCCTCGGCACTGAAGCTTTCTTT
CASSPPTGLGTEAFF
>TRBD2|NA|TRBJ2-5|TRBV9
TGTGCCAGCAGCACGGGACTAGCGGGGGACGAGACCCAGTACTTC
CASSTGLAGDETQYF
>NA|NA|TRBJ1-5|TRBV21-1
TGTGCCAGCCACAGGGATCAGCCCCAGCATTTT
CASHRDQPQHF
>NA|NA|TRBJ1-5|TRBV7-6
TGTGCCAGCAGCTTTTTTGCGGGGGTCAATCAGCCCCAGCATTTT
CASSFFAGVNQPQHF
>TRBD1|NA|TRBJ1-6|TRBV30
TGTGCCTGGAGTGTAAGGACAGGGGATTCACCCCTCCACTTT
CAWSVRTGDSPLHF
>NA|NA|TRBJ1-1|TRBV15
TGTGCCTCCAGCGGCCTAAACCGGGGGACTGAAGCTTTCTTT
CASSGLNRGTEAFF
>NA|NA|TRBJ1-1|TRBV25-1
TGTGCCAGCAGTGAAAATCGGGGGTTGGGGACTGAAGCTTTCTTT
CASSENRGLGTEAFF
>NA|NA|TRBJ2-2|TRBV4-2
TGTGCCAGCAGCCAAGACCGGGGGCAAACCGGGGAGCTGTTTTTT
CASSQDRGQTGELFF
>NA|NA|TRBJ1-1|TRBV5-5
TGTGCCAGCAGCTTGGCAGGGATGAACACTGAAGCTTTCTTT
CASSLAGMNTEAFF
>NA|NA|TRBJ1-3|TRBV19
TGTGCCAGTATGCCGGGTGGGGGTTCTGGAAACACCATATATTTT
CASMPGGGSGNTIYF
>NA|NA|TRBJ2-3|TRBV14
TGTGCCAGCAGCCAAGACAGGCTTCAAAGGACAGATACGCAGTATTTT
CASSQDRLQRTDTQYF
>NA|NA|TRBJ2-3|TRBV5-1
TGCGCCAGCAGCTTGGGAGGGGGGGCGAACACAGATACGCAGTATTTT
CASSLGGGANTDTQYF
>TRBD1|NA|TRBJ1-2|TRBV18
TGTGCCAGCTCACGTTTTGACAGGGCCCCGTATGGCTACACCTTC
CASSRFDRAPYGYTF
>NA|NA|TRBJ2-3|TRBV29-1
TGCAGCGTTGCGTCCGGGACTGGGGCAGATACGCAGTATTTT
CSVASGTGADTQYF
>TRBD1|NA|TRBJ1-6|TRBV7-3
TGTGCCAGCAGCTACAGGGGTTCACCCCTCCACTTT
CASSYRGSPLHF
>NA|NA|TRBJ1-6|TRBV28
TGTGCCAGCAGTCTTAGACCGGCCCTTTTATATAATTCACCCCTCCACTTT
CASSLRPALLYNSPLHF
>NA|NA|TRBJ2-5|TRBV11-3
TGTGCCAGCAGCTCAGACGTGGGAGAGACCCAGTACTTC
CASSSDVGETQYF
>NA|NA|TRBJ1-5|TRBV19
TGTGCCAGTAGTATACAGGAATGGTATAGCAATCAGCCCCAGCATTTT
CASSIQEWYSNQPQHF
>TRBD2|NA|TRBJ2-7|TRBV5-4
TGTGCCAGCAGCCCGGGACTAGCGGGGGAGATTGGCTACGAGCAGTACTTC
CASSPGLAGEIGYEQYF
>NA|once|TRBJ2-1|TRBV6-5
TGTGCCAGTAGCAGGGACCCGAGGGGTGAGCAGTTCTTC
CASSRDPRGEQFF
>TRBD1|NA|TRBJ2-7|TRBV27
TGTGCCAGCAGGGACAGGGGGCATCCCTACGAGCAGTACTTC
CASRDRGHPYEQYF
>NA|NA|TRBJ1-5|TRBV11-2
TGTGCCAGCAGCTTAGCGACGGGGAGAACCCCCCAGCATTTT
CASSLATGRTPQHF
>NA|NA|TRBJ1-2|TRBV12-3/TRBV12-4
TGTGCCAGCGGATACTATGGCTACACCTTC
CASGYYGYTF
>NA|once|TRBJ1-1|TRBV5-1
TGCGCCAGCAGCTCTCAGGGCGACACTGAAGCTTTCTTT
CASSSQGDTEAFF
>TRBD1|NA|TRBJ2-7|TRBV5-4
TGTGCCAGCAGCTCAGGCGCCGGGACAGGTTCCTACGAGCAGTACTTC
CASSSGAGTGSYEQYF
>NA|NA|TRBJ1-5|TRBV3-1/TRBV3-2
TGTGCCAGCAGCCAAGAAGGCGGGAATCAGCCCCAGCATTTT
CASSQEGGNQPQHF
>TRBD1|once|TRBJ2-5|TRBV2
TGTGCCAGCAGTAGGCTGGGACAGGGCGGAGAGACCCAGTACTTC
CASSRLGQGGETQYF
>NA|NA|TRBJ1-5|TRBV7-9
TGTGCCAGCAGCTCAAGTCGACACAGCAATCAGCCCCAGCATTTT
CASSSSRHSNQPQHF
>NA|NA|TRBJ2-7|TRBV5-6
TGTGCCAGCAGCCAAGCGTCCCCCTACGAGCAGTACTTC
CASSQASPYEQYF
>NA|NA|TRBJ1-2|TRBV25-1
TGTGCCAGCGCGGAGACAGGAAGATCCTATGGCTACACCTTC
CASAETGRSYGYTF
>TRBD1|NA|TRBJ1-1|TRBV10-2
TGCGCCAGCACCCACGGACAGGGGGGAAGAAACACTGAAGCTTTCTTT
CASTHGQGGRNTEAFF
>NA|NA|TRBJ1-2|TRBV6-5
TGTGCCAGCAGTTACTCCCCCCAGGGCAACTATGGCTACACCTTC
CASSYSPQGNYGYTF
>TRBD2|NA|TRBJ2-1|TRBV3-1/TRBV3-2
TGTGCCAGCAGCATGACTAGCGCCCTTTACAATGAGCAGTTCTTC
CASSMTSALYNEQFF
>NA|few|TRBJ1-6|TRBV2
TGTGCCAGCAGTGACAGGGTATGGAATTCACCCCTCCACTTT
CASSDRVWNSPLHF
>NA|few|TRBJ2-2|TRBV4-3
TGCGCCAGCAGCCGAACCGTGACGGGGGTTTCCGGGGAGCTGTTTTTT
CASSRTVTGVSGELFF